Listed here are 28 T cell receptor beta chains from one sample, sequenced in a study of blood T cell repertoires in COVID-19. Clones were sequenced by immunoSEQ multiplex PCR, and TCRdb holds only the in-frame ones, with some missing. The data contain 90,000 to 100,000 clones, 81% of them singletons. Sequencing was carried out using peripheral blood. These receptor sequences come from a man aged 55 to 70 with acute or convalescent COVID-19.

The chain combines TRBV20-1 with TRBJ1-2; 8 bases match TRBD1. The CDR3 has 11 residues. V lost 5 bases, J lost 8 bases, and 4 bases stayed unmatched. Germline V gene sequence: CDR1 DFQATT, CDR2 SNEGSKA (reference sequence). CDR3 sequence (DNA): TGCAGTGCTTTGACAGGGGACGGCTACACCTTC. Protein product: CSALTGDGYTF.

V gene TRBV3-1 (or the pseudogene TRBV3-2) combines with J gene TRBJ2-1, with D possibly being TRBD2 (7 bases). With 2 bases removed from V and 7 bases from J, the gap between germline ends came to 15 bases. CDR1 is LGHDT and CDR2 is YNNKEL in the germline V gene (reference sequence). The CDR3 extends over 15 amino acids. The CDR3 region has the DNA TGTGCCAGCAGCCAAAGAGGGGGGGCCGGGAATGAGCAGTTCTTC. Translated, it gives CASSQRGGAGNEQFF.

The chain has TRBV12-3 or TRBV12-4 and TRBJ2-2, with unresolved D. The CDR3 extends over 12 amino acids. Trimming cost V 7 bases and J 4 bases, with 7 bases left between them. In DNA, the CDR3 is TGTGCCAGCACCATAGTCACCGGGGAGCTGTTTTTT. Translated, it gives CASTIVTGELFF.

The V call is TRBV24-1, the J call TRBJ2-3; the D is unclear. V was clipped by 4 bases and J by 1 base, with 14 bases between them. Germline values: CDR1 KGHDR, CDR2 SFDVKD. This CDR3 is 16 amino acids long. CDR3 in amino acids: CATSDPGYSRTDTQYF. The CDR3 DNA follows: TGTGCCACCAGTGACCCCGGATACAGCCGCACAGATACGCAGTATTTT.

CDR3 in amino acids: CASSAETGTSGRKTQYF. In nucleotides, the CDR3 is TGTGCCAGTAGTGCAGAAACCGGGACTAGCGGTCGTAAGACCCAGTACTTC. The rearrangement uses TRBV19 and TRBJ2-5; TRBD2 matches at 11 bases. The V gene end was trimmed by 5 bases and the J gene end by 6 bases; junction bases not matched to a gene: 14. CDR3 length: 17 residues. Germline loops: CDR1 LNHDA, CDR2 SQIVND (reference sequence).

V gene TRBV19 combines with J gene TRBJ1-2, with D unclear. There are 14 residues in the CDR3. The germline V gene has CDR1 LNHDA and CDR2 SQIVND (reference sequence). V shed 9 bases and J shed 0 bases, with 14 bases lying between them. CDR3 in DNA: TGTGCCAGCAAGAGACACCAAGCTAACTATGGCTACACCTTC. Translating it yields CASKRHQANYGYTF. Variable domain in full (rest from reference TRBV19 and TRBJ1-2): DGGITQSPKYLFRKEGQNVTLSCEQNLNHDAMYWYRQDPGQGLRLIYYSQIVNDFQKGDIAEGYSVSREKKESFPLTVTSAQKNPTAFYLCASKRHQANYGYTFGSGTRLTVV.

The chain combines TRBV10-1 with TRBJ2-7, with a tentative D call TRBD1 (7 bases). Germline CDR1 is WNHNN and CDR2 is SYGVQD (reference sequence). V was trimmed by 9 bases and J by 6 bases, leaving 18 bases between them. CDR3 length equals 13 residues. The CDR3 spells CASSQGGSGEQYF. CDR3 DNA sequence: TGCGCCAGTAGCCAGGGGGGTAGCGGCGAGCAGTACTTC.

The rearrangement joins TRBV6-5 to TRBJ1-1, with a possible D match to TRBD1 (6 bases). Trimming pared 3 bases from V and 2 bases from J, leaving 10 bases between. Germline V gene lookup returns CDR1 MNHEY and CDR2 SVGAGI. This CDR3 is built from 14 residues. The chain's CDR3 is CASSYNRENTEAFF. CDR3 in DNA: TGTGCCAGCAGTTATAACAGGGAAAACACTGAAGCTTTCTTT.

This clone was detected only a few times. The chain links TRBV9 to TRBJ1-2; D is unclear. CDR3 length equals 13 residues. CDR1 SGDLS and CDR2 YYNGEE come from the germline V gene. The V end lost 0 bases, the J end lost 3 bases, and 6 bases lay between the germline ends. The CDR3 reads CASSVGQDYGYTF. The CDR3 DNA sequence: TGTGCCAGCAGCGTAGGACAAGACTATGGCTACACCTTC.

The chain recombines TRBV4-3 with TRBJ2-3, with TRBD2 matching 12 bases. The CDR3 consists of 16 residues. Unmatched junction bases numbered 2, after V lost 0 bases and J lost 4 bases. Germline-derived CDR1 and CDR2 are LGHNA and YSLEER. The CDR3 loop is CASSQDLAGGPDTQYF. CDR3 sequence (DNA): TGCGCCAGCAGCCAAGATCTAGCGGGAGGGCCAGATACGCAGTATTTT.

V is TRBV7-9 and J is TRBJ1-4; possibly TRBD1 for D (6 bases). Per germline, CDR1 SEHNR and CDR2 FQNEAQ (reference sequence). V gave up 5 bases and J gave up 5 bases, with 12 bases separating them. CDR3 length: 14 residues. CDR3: CASSLRTVNEKLFF. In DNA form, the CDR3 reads TGTGCCAGCAGCCTGAGGACAGTAAATGAAAAACTGTTTTTT. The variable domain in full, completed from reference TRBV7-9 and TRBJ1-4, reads DTGVSQNPRHKITKRGQNVTFRCDPISEHNRLYWYRQTLGQGPEFLTYFQNEAQLEKSRLLSDRFSAERPKGSFSTLEIQRTEQGDSAMYLCASSLRTVNEKLFFGSGTQLSVL.

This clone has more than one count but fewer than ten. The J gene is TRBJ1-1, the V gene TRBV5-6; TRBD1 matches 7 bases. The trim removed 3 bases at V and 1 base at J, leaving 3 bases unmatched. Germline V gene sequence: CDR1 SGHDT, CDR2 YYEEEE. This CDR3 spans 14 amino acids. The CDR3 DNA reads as TGTGCCAGCAGCTACGGGACAGCGAACACTGAAGCTTTCTTT. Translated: CASSYGTANTEAFF.

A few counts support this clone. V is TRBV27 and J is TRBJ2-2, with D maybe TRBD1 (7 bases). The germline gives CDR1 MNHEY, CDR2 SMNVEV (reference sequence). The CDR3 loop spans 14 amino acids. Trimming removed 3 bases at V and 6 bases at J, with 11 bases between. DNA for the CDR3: TGTGCCAGCAGTTTCGGCAGGGGGGCCGGGGAGCTGTTTTTT. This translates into CASSFGRGAGELFF.

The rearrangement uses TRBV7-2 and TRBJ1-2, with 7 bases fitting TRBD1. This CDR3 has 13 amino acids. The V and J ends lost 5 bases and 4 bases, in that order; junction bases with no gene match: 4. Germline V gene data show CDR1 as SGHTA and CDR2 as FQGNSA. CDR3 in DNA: TGTGCCAGCAGCACAGGACAGGTCTATGGCTACACCTTC. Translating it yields CASSTGQVYGYTF.

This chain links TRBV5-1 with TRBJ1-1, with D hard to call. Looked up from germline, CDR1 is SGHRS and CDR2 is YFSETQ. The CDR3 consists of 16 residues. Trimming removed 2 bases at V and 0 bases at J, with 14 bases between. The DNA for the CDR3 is TGCGCCAGCAGCTTCATCGGAAGGGAGATGAACACTGAAGCTTTCTTT. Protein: CASSFIGREMNTEAFF.

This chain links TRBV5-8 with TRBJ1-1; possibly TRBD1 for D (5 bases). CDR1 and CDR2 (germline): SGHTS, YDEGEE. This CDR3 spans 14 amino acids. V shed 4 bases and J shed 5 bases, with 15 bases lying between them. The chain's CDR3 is CASSPVWGFTEAFF. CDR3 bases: TGTGCCAGCAGCCCGGTCTGGGGCTTTACTGAAGCTTTCTTT.

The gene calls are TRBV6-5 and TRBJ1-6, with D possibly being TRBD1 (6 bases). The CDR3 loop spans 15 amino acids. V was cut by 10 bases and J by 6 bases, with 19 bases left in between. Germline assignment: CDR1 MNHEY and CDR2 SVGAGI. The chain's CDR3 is CATLSGANFNSPLHF. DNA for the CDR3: TGTGCCACTCTATCAGGGGCCAATTTTAATTCACCCCTCCACTTT.

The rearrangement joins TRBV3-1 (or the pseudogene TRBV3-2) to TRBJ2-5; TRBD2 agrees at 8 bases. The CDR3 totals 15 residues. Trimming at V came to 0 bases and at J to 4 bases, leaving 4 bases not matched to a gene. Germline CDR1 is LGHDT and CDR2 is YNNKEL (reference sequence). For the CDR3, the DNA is TGTGCCAGCAGCCAAGAAGCGGGGGAGATAGAGACCCAGTACTTC. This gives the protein CASSQEAGEIETQYF.

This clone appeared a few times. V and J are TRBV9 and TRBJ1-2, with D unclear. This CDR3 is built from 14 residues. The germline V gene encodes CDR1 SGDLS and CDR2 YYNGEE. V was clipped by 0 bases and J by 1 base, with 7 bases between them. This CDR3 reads CASSVGGLNYGYTF. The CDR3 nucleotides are TGTGCCAGCAGCGTAGGCGGCCTTAACTATGGCTACACCTTC.

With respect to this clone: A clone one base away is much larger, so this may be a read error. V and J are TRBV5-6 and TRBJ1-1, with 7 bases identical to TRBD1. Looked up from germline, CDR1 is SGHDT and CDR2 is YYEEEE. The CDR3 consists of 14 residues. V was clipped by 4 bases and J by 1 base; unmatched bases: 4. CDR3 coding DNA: TGTGCCAGCAGCGCTACAGGGGCGAACACTGAAGCTTTCTTT. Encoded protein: CASSATGANTEAFF. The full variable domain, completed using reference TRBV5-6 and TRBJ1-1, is DAGVTQSPTHLIKTRGQQVTLRCSPKSGHDTVSWYQQALGQGPQFIFQYYEEEERQRGNFPDRFSGHQFPNYSSELNVNALLLGDSALYLCASSATGANTEAFFGQGTRLTVV.

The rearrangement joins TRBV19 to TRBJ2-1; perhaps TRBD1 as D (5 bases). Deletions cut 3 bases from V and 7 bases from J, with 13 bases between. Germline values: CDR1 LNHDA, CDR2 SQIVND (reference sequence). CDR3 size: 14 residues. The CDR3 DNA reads TGTGCCAGTAGTATTTTCCAGGGCGGAAATGAGCAGTTCTTC. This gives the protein CASSIFQGGNEQFF.

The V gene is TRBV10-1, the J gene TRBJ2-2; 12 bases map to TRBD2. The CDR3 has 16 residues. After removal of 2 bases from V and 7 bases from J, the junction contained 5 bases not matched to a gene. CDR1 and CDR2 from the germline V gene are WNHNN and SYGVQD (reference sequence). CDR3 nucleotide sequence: TGCGCCAGCAGTGAGGTCCTAGCGGGAGGGAGCGGGGAGCTGTTTTTT. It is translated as CASSEVLAGGSGELFF.

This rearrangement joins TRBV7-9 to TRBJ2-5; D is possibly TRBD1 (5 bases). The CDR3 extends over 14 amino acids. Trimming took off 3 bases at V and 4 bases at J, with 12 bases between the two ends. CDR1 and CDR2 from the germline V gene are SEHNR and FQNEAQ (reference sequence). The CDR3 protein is CASSFSTAAETQYF. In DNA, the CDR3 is TGTGCCAGCAGCTTTTCGACAGCCGCAGAGACCCAGTACTTC. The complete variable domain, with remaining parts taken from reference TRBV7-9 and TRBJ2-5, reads DTGVSQNPRHKITKRGQNVTFRCDPISEHNRLYWYRQTLGQGPEFLTYFQNEAQLEKSRLLSDRFSAERPKGSFSTLEIQRTEQGDSAMYLCASSFSTAAETQYFGPGTRLLVL.

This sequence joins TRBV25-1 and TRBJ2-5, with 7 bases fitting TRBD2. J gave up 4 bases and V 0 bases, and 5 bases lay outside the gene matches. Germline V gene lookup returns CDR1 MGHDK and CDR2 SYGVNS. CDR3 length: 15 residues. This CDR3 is CASSEYRGEGETQYF. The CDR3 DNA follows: TGTGCCAGCAGTGAATATCGGGGGGAGGGAGAGACCCAGTACTTC. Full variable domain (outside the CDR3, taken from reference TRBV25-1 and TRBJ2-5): EADIYQTPRYLVIGTGKKITLECSQTMGHDKMYWYQQDPGMELHLIHYSYGVNSTEKGDLSSESTVSRIRTEHFPLTLESARPSHTSQYLCASSEYRGEGETQYFGPGTRLLVL.

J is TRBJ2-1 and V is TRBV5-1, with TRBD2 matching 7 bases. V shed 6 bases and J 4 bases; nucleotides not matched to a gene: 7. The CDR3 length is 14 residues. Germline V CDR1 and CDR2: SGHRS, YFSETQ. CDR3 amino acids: CASKGAGTYNEQFF. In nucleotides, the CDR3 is TGCGCCAGCAAGGGAGCGGGAACGTACAATGAGCAGTTCTTC.

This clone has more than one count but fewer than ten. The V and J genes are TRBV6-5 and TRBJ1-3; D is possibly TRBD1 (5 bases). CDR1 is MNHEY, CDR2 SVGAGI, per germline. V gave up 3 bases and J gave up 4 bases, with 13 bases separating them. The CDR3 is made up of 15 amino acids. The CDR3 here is CASSYKGRVGNTIYF. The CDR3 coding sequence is TGTGCCAGCAGTTATAAGGGCAGGGTGGGAAACACCATATATTTT.

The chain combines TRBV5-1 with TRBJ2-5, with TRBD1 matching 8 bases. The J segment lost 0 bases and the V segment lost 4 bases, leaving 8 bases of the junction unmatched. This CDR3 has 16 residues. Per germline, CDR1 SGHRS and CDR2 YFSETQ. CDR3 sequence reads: CASSPGTGGYQETQYF. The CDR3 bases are TGCGCCAGCAGCCCCGGGACAGGAGGATACCAAGAGACCCAGTACTTC. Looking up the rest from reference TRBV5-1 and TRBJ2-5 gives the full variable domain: KAGVTQTPRYLIKTRGQQVTLSCSPISGHRSVSWYQQTPGQGLQFLFEYFSETQRNKGNFPGRFSGRQFSNSRSEMNVSTLELGDSALYLCASSPGTGGYQETQYFGPGTRLLVL.

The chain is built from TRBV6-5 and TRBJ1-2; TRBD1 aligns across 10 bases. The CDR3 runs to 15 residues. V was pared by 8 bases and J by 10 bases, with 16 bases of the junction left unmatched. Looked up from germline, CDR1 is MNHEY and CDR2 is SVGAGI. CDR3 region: CASSNAGTGVGDYTF. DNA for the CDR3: TGTGCCAGCTCCAACGCCGGGACAGGGGTTGGGGACTACACCTTC.